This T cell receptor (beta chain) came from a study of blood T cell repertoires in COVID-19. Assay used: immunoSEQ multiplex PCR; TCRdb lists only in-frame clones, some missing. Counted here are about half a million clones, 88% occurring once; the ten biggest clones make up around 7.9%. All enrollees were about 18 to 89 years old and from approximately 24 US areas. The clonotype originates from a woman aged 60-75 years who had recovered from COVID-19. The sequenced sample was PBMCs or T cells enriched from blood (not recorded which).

CDR3: CASSLKGTNTGELFF. DNA for the CDR3: TGTGCCAGCAGTTTAAAGGGGACGAACACCGGGGAGCTGTTTTTT. The rearrangement links TRBV27 to TRBJ2-2; D might be TRBD1 (5 bases). The CDR3 runs 15 residues. Between the trimmed V and J ends, which lost 2 bases and 0 bases, there was a span of 7 bases. Germline loops: CDR1 MNHEY, CDR2 SMNVEV (reference sequence).